This T cell receptor beta chain originates from a study of PD-L1 blockade in urothelial cancer. The table came from immunoSEQ multiplex PCR; TCRdb's copy has only in-frame clones and leaves some out. This sample carries 40,000 to 50,000 clones, approximately 82% of them seen once, and the ten largest clones take around 13%. The V end was cut by 1 base, the J end by 6 bases, with 7 bases between. The CDR3 runs to 13 residues. Germline V gene sequence: CDR1 SGHNT, CDR2 YENEEA. The time point here: peripheral blood 6 weeks after treatment start. This clonotype was sampled from a man in his 60s with urothelial cancer. The sequenced sample was PBMCs, obtained around atezolizumab (anti-PD-L1) treatment. The V gene is TRBV11-3, the J gene TRBJ2-1; no clear D gene. Written as DNA, the CDR3 is TGTGCCAGCAGCTTAGGGGCGTTCAATGAGCAGTTCTTC. Translated: CASSLGAFNEQFF.